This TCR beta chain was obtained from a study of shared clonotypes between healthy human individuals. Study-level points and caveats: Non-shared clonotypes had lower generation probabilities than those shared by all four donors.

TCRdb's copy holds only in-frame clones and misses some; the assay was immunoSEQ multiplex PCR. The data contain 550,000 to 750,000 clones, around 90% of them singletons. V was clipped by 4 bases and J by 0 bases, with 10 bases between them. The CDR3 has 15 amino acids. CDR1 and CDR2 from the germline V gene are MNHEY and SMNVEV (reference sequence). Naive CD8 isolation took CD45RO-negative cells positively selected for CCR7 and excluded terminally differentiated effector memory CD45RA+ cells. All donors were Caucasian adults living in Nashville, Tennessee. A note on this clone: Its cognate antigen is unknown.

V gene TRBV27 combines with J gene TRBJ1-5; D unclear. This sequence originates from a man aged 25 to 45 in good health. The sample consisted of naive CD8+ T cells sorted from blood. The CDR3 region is CASSSGPYSNQPQHF. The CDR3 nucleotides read TGTGCCAGCAGTTCAGGCCCTTATAGCAATCAGCCCCAGCATTTT.